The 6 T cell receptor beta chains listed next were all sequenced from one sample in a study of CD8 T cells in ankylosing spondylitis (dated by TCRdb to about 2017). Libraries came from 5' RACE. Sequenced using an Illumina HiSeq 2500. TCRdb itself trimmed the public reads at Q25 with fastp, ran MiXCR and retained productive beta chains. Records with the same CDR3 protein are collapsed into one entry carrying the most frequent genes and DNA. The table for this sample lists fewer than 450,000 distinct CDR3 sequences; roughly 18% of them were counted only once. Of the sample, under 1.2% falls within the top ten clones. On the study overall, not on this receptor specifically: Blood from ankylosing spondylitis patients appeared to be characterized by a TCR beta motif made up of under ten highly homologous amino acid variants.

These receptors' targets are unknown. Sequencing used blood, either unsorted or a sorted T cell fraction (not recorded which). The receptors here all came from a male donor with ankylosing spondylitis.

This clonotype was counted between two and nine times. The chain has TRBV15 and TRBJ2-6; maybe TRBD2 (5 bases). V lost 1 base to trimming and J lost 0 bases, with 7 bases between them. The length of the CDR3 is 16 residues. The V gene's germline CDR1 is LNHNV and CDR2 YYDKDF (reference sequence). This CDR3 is CATSRGGLSGANVLTF. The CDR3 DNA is TGTGCCACCAGCAGAGGCGGGCTCTCTGGGGCCAACGTCCTGACTTTC.

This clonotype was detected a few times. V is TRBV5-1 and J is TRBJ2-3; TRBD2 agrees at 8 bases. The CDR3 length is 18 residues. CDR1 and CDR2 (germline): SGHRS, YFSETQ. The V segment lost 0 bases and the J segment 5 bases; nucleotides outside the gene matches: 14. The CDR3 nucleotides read TGCGCCAGCAGCTTGGCCCGATTGGACTACCGGGGGGGAGATACGCAGTATTTT. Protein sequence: CASSLARLDYRGGDTQYF.

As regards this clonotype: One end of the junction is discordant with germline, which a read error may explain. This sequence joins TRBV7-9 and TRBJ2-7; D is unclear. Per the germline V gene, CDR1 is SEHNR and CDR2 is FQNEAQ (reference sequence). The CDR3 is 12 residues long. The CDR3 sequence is CASSLNSYAQYF. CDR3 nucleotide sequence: TGTGCCAGCAGCTTAAATAGTTACGCGCAGTACTTC.

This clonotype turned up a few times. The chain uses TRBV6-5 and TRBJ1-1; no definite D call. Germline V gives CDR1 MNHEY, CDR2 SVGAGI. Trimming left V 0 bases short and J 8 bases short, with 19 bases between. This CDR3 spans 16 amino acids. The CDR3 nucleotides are TGTGCCAGCAGTTACTCGATTTTGGGTGGAATCCCCGAAGCTTTCTTT. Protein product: CASSYSILGGIPEAFF.

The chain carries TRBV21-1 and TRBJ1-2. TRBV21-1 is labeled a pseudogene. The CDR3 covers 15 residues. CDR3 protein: CASSKALSFNYGYTF. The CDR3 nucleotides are TGTGCCAGCAGCAAAGCGCTGAGTTTTAACTATGGCTACACCTTC.

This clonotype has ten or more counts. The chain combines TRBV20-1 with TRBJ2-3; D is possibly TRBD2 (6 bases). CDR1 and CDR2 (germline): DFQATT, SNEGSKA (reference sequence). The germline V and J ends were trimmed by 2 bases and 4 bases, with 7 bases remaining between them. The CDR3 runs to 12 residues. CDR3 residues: CSARPGADTQYF. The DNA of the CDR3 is TGCAGTGCTAGACCGGGGGCAGATACGCAGTATTTT.